The 3 T cell receptor beta chains presented below share a single source sample, sequenced in a study of T cell changes during pregnancy in multiple sclerosis. The table came from immunoSEQ multiplex PCR; TCRdb's copy has only in-frame clones and leaves some out. This sample yields around 47,000 clones, of which roughly 96% are seen a single time; about 0.9% belongs to the top ten. Here the sequenced sample was peripheral blood, taken in the second trimester of pregnancy. These receptors originate from a female donor with multiple sclerosis, enrolled in a pregnancy study.

The chain joins TRBV6-6 to TRBJ2-7; TRBD2 matches at 7 bases. V was clipped by 5 bases and J by 6 bases; unmatched bases: 7. CDR1 MNHNY and CDR2 SVGAGI come from the germline V gene (reference sequence). CDR3 length equals 13 residues. The CDR3 region has the DNA TGTGCCAGCAGTAGGACTAGTAGCCGCGAGCAGTACTTC. It specifies CASSRTSSREQYF.

The chain carries TRBV5-1 and TRBJ1-3, with TRBD1 matching 7 bases. The CDR3 has 14 amino acids. Germline trimming cut 4 bases from V and 2 bases from J; bases unmatched to any gene: 3. CDR1 and CDR2 from the germline V gene are SGHRS and YFSETQ. CDR3 in amino acids: CASSEGTAGNTIYF. The CDR3 DNA reads as TGCGCCAGCAGCGAGGGGACAGCTGGAAACACCATATATTTT.

The rearrangement uses TRBV28 and TRBJ2-5, with TRBD2 identical over 11 bases. Germline V lookup: CDR1 MDHEN, CDR2 SYDVKM. Trimming removed 5 bases from V and 3 bases from J; junction bases left unmatched: 8. The CDR3 spans 16 residues. This CDR3 reads CASSQRVSGREETQYF. The CDR3 DNA reads as TGTGCCAGCAGTCAGAGGGTTAGCGGGAGGGAAGAGACCCAGTACTTC.